This passage covers 30 T cell receptor beta chains from one sample sequenced in a study of T cells in Graves' hyperthyroidism and ophthalmopathy. The TCR beta CDR3 regions underwent amplification using RNA transcripts as the source. The HTBI primer set drove a first-round RT-PCR of the TCR CDR3. TCRdb redid the calling of the multiplex PCR reads with MiXCR, one entry per CDR3 protein. The profile shows hundreds of thousands of distinct CDR3 sequences, about 38% of them singletons. Sequencing was performed on blood. These receptors came from a man aged 18 to 29 with Graves' hyperthyroidism.

This sequence joins TRBV2 and TRBJ1-5; the match to TRBD1 covers 9 bases. The CDR3 has 13 residues. J gave up 14 bases and V 6 bases, and 11 bases lay outside the gene matches. The germline CDR1 and CDR2 sequences are SNHLY and FYNNEI. This chain's CDR3 is CASRGPGQGNEHF. The DNA of the CDR3 is TGTGCCAGCAGGGGTCCGGGACAGGGCAACGAGCATTTT.

V gene TRBV20-1 combines with J gene TRBJ2-7; TRBD2 might be the D (5 bases). The CDR3 spans 11 residues. The V end lost 6 bases, the J end lost 4 bases, and 10 bases lay between the germline ends. CDR1 is DFQATT and CDR2 is SNEGSKA in the germline V gene (reference sequence). The CDR3 spells CSALRVYEQYF. CDR3 nucleotides: TGCAGTGCCCTGAGGGTTTACGAGCAGTACTTC.

The rearrangement joins TRBV10-3 to TRBJ1-6, with D hard to call. Looked up from germline, CDR1 is ENHRY and CDR2 is SYGVKD. Deletions cut 3 bases from V and 2 bases from J, with 5 bases between. This CDR3 is 14 amino acids long. Written as DNA, the CDR3 is TGTGCCATCAGTGATTGGGCCTATAATTCACCCCTCCACTTT. Its translation is CAISDWAYNSPLHF.

The chain combines TRBV20-1 with TRBJ1-1; a weak D match, TRBD1 (5 bases). The CDR3 is made up of 18 amino acids. CDR1 DFQATT and CDR2 SNEGSKA come from the germline V gene (reference sequence). The V end lost 3 bases, the J end lost 0 bases, and 23 bases lay between the germline ends. CDR3: CSASDEVRADYLNTEAFF. The CDR3 nucleotides are TGCAGTGCTAGTGATGAGGTCAGGGCAGACTACTTGAACACTGAAGCTTTCTTT.

This clonotype was counted only a few times. The chain recombines TRBV11-2 with TRBJ2-2; no definite D call. Per the germline V gene, CDR1 is SGHAT and CDR2 is FQNNGV. The CDR3 spans 15 residues. V lost 4 bases and J lost 3, with 12 bases in between. The CDR3 region has the DNA TGTGCCAGCAGCTCCTACCCACGGGACACCGGGGAGCTGTTTTTT. Protein product: CASSSYPRDTGELFF.

In DNA form, the CDR3 reads TGTGCCAGCAGCCGGATGGTGGGCAATCAGCCCCAGCATTTT. This gives the protein CASSRMVGNQPQHF. The chain links TRBV12-3 or TRBV12-4 to TRBJ1-5; D not resolved. CDR3 length: 14 amino acids. V lost 6 bases and J 2 bases, leaving 11 bases between the germline ends.

The sample holds a few counts of this clonotype. The DNA of the CDR3 is TGTGCCAGCAGCCAGCTAGTGGGGGAGCAGTACTTC. Its translation is CASSQLVGEQYF. The chain carries TRBV3-1 and TRBJ2-7, with no clear D. Germline V CDR1 and CDR2: LGHDT, YNNKEL (reference sequence). The CDR3 spans 12 residues. V dropped 3 bases and J dropped 7 bases, with 10 bases sitting between them.

About this clonotype: Just one base apart from a much larger clone, this may be a read error. V and J are TRBV6-5 and TRBJ2-7; D ambiguous. V lost 6 bases to trimming and J lost 0 bases, with 9 bases between them. The CDR3 spans 13 residues. Germline CDR1 is MNHEY and CDR2 is SVGAGI. CDR3 amino acids: CASSRPGSYEQYF. The CDR3, as DNA: TGTGCCAGCAGCCGCCCGGGCTCCTACGAGCAGTACTTC.

This clonotype came up many times. V usage is TRBV29-1 and J usage is TRBJ2-6; D call uncertain. Germline loops: CDR1 SQVTM, CDR2 ANQGSEA. V lost 2 bases and J 0 bases, leaving 5 bases between the germline ends. The CDR3 has 14 residues. The DNA of the CDR3 is TGCAGCGTTGAAAACGTCTCTGGGGCCAACGTCCTGACTTTC. Translating it yields CSVENVSGANVLTF.

This clonotype was detected only a few times. The genes are TRBV20-1 and TRBJ2-2; D gene uncertain. V dropped 5 bases and J dropped 0 bases, with 7 bases sitting between them. CDR3 size: 13 residues. Per germline, CDR1 DFQATT and CDR2 SNEGSKA (reference sequence). Here the CDR3 reads CSARVTNTGELFF. In DNA, the CDR3 is TGCAGTGCTCGGGTCACGAACACCGGGGAGCTGTTTTTT.

J is TRBJ1-5 and V is TRBV7-9, with D unclear. CDR3 length: 15 residues. CDR1 is SEHNR, CDR2 FQNEAQ, per germline (reference sequence). Deletions cut 5 bases from V and 3 bases from J, with 14 bases between. The CDR3 nucleotides are TGTGCCAGCAGCCAAGGCCAGTGGGCCAATCAGCCCCAGCATTTT. Encoded protein: CASSQGQWANQPQHF. Full variable domain (rest looked up from reference TRBV7-9 and TRBJ1-5): DTGVSQNPRHKITKRGQNVTFRCDPISEHNRLYWYRQTLGQGPEFLTYFQNEAQLEKSRLLSDRFSAERPKGSFSTLEIQRTEQGDSAMYLCASSQGQWANQPQHFGDGTRLSIL.

In its sample, this clonotype was seen a few times. The chain is built from TRBV5-1 and TRBJ2-5, with 11 bases matching TRBD2. Germline V gene lookup returns CDR1 SGHRS and CDR2 YFSETQ. This CDR3 has 16 amino acids. V trimming: 1 base; J trimming: 6 bases; junction bases outside the gene matches: 8. The CDR3 DNA reads TGCGCCAGCAGCTTGCAGGCTAGCGGGAGGCTAAAGACCCAGTACTTC. This sequence encodes CASSLQASGRLKTQYF.

The V and J genes are TRBV19 and TRBJ1-1; 7 bases line up with TRBD1. V was clipped by 7 bases and J by 1 base; unmatched bases: 6. The germline gives CDR1 LNHDA, CDR2 SQIVND (reference sequence). This CDR3 region has 14 residues. CDR3 in amino acids: CASKGQAGNTEAFF. The CDR3 DNA reads TGTGCCAGTAAAGGACAGGCCGGGAACACTGAAGCTTTCTTT.

The J gene is TRBJ2-7, the V gene TRBV7-9; D remains unclear. The germline V and J ends were trimmed by 5 bases and 6 bases, with 11 bases remaining between them. There are 12 residues in the CDR3. Germline lookup yields CDR1 SEHNR and CDR2 FQNEAQ (reference sequence). The CDR3 spells CASSPGPPEQYF. CDR3 sequence (DNA): TGTGCCAGCAGCCCCGGCCCGCCCGAGCAGTACTTC.

This clonotype has ten or more counts. Lacking the conserved final phenylalanine or tryptophan, this CDR3 likely reflects a read error. The DNA is left out, because the CDR3 cannot be placed on it with certainty; the CDR3 is given as TCRdb lists it. The chain uses TRBV7-8 and TRBJ1-3; the DNA was not compared with TRBD1, the D call given in the table. The CDR3 is 9 amino acids in total, end residues counted. Germline CDR1 reads SGHVS; CDR2 reads FQNEAQ. The CDR3 reads CASSLDSGV.

This clonotype was seen at least ten times. The chain joins TRBV5-1 to TRBJ2-7; D is undetermined. The CDR3 sequence is 13 residues long. Germline V CDR1 and CDR2: SGHRS, YFSETQ. V was clipped by 3 bases and J by 7 bases, with 14 bases between them. In nucleotides, the CDR3 is TGCGCCAGCAGCTCCCTACCGAACTCGGAGCAGTACTTC. It yields the protein CASSSLPNSEQYF.

The chain carries TRBV4-1 and TRBJ2-7; TRBD1 might be the D (5 bases). V was cut by 1 base and J by 0 bases, with 10 bases left in between. The germline V gene has CDR1 MGHRA and CDR2 YSYEKL. The CDR3 is made up of 15 amino acids. In nucleotides, the CDR3 is TGCGCCAGCAGCCAAGTACAGGACGTCTCCTACGAGCAGTACTTC. It translates to CASSQVQDVSYEQYF.

The sample holds many counts of this clonotype. The V call is TRBV20-1, the J call TRBJ1-1, with D hard to call. The CDR3 loop spans 15 amino acids. Germline V gives CDR1 DFQATT, CDR2 SNEGSKA (reference sequence). V was cut by 3 bases and J by 4 bases, with 18 bases left in between. As DNA, the CDR3 is TGCAGTGCTAGTGACTACCTTCGGACCAGCACTGAAGCTTTCTTT. Amino acid sequence: CSASDYLRTSTEAFF.

This clonotype has a count of ten or more. CDR3 protein: CASSQDRGQPQHF. The CDR3 DNA reads TGCGCCAGCAGCCAAGATCGGGGTCAGCCCCAGCATTTT. This chain connects TRBV4-1 to TRBJ1-5; the D is unclear. Germline values: CDR1 MGHRA, CDR2 YSYEKL. The CDR3 has 13 residues. Trimming cost V 0 bases and J 6 bases, with 6 bases left between them.

This clonotype was seen repeatedly, ten times or more. The rearrangement uses TRBV29-1 and TRBJ1-1, with no clear D. The germline gives CDR1 SQVTM, CDR2 ANQGSEA. This CDR3 contains 10 residues. V was shortened by 7 bases and J by 4 bases, with 7 bases between the two germline ends. The CDR3 sequence is CSAKITEAFF. The CDR3 DNA reads TGCAGCGCCAAAATCACTGAAGCTTTCTTT. The full variable domain, rest sourced from reference TRBV29-1 and TRBJ1-1, is SAVISQKPSRDICQRGTSLTIQCQVDSQVTMMFWYRQQPGQSLTLIATANQGSEATYESGFVIDKFPISRPNLTFSTLTVSNMSPEDSSIYLCSAKITEAFFGQGTRLTVV.

The gene calls are TRBV10-2 and TRBJ2-5; 11 bases match TRBD2. The trim removed 6 bases at V and 6 bases at J, leaving 12 bases unmatched. The CDR3 is 16 amino acids. Germline V lookup: CDR1 WSHSY, CDR2 SAAADI. The CDR3 protein is CASSQDRSGGAKTQYF. As DNA, the CDR3 is TGCGCCAGCAGCCAAGATCGTAGCGGGGGGGCAAAGACCCAGTACTTC.

In the case of this clonotype: A clone one base away is much larger, so this may be a read error. V gene TRBV19 combines with J gene TRBJ1-1; TRBD1 is a possible D gene (6 bases). The CDR3 spans 13 residues. Germline V gene sequence: CDR1 LNHDA, CDR2 SQIVND (reference sequence). Here the CDR3 DNA reads TGTGCCAGTAGTGATACAGGGCCCACTGAAACTTTCTTT. Translated: CASSDTGPTETFF.

This clonotype was seen ten or more times. CDR3 sequence reads: CAASGSGGGELFF. The CDR3 DNA follows: TGTGCCGCGAGCGGGAGCGGTGGCGGGGAGCTGTTTTTT. The chain has TRBV7-9 and TRBJ2-2; TRBD2 matches at 8 bases. This CDR3 contains 13 residues. Germline trimming cut 11 bases from V and 7 bases from J; bases unmatched to any gene: 9. Germline V gene sequence: CDR1 SEHNR, CDR2 FQNEAQ (reference sequence).

This clonotype was seen a few times. This rearrangement joins TRBV9 to TRBJ2-7; D possibly corresponds to TRBD2 (7 bases). This CDR3 spans 13 amino acids. From germline, CDR1 is SGDLS and CDR2 YYNGEE. The ends were cut back, 5 bases at V and 9 bases at J, with 18 bases in the middle. The DNA for the CDR3 is TGTGCCAGCAGTCCCGACTTGGCGGGGGCGCAGTACTTC. Protein product: CASSPDLAGAQYF.

This clonotype has a count of ten or more. The chain combines TRBV10-3 with TRBJ2-7; perhaps TRBD2 as D (6 bases). This CDR3 spans 14 amino acids. CDR1 is ENHRY and CDR2 is SYGVKD in the germline V gene. Trimming left V 6 bases short and J 2 bases short, with 14 bases between. The CDR3: CAISTGTPPYEQYF. The CDR3 bases are TGTGCCATCAGCACCGGGACTCCTCCCTACGAGCAGTACTTC.

The rearrangement uses TRBV7-8 and TRBJ2-5; a possible D gene is TRBD2 (6 bases). V lost 1 base and J 4 bases, leaving 10 bases between the germline ends. Germline loops: CDR1 SGHVS, CDR2 FQNEAQ. The CDR3 runs to 14 residues. The CDR3 reads CASSLGTKVETQYF. The CDR3 DNA sequence: TGTGCCAGCAGCTTAGGGACTAAGGTAGAGACCCAGTACTTC.

This clonotype came up a few times. The rearrangement links TRBV20-1 to TRBJ1-2; D unclear. This CDR3 spans 10 amino acids. Germline values: CDR1 DFQATT, CDR2 SNEGSKA (reference sequence). V lost 4 bases and J 7 bases, leaving 7 bases between the germline ends. The CDR3 loop reads CSATEFGYTF. The CDR3 nucleotides are TGCAGTGCTACAGAGTTTGGCTACACCTTC.

This clonotype has only a few counts. This chain links TRBV15 with TRBJ1-1; no definite D call. The CDR3 has 14 residues. Germline V gives CDR1 LNHNV, CDR2 YYDKDF (reference sequence). Trimming removed 0 bases from V and 8 bases from J, with 13 bases in between. This CDR3 reads CATSRDLVTEEAFF. As DNA, the CDR3 is TGTGCCACCAGCAGAGATCTCGTAACTGAAGAAGCTTTCTTT.

The chain is built from TRBV11-2 and TRBJ2-7, with TRBD1 identical over 8 bases. This CDR3 region has 15 residues. In germline, CDR1 is SGHAT, CDR2 FQNNGV. V was clipped by 4 bases and J by 3 bases; unmatched bases: 8. CDR3 sequence: CASSSIDRGDYEQYF. DNA for the CDR3: TGTGCCAGCAGCTCGATAGACAGGGGAGACTACGAGCAGTACTTC. The entire variable domain, with the rest obtained from reference TRBV11-2 and TRBJ2-7, is as follows: EAGVAQSPRYKIIEKRQSVAFWCNPISGHATLYWYQQILGQGPKLLIQFQNNGVVDDSQLPKDRFSAERLKGVDSTLKIQPAKLEDSAVYLCASSSIDRGDYEQYFGPGTRLTVT.

J is TRBJ1-1 and V is TRBV7-2, with a tentative D call TRBD1 (5 bases). CDR3 length: 16 residues. V was shortened by 5 bases and J by 1 base, with 17 bases between the two germline ends. Germline V CDR1 and CDR2: SGHTA, FQGNSA. The CDR3 sequence: CASSLRPRQKNTEAFF. The CDR3 DNA is TGTGCCAGCAGCCTGAGACCCCGACAGAAGAACACTGAAGCTTTCTTT.